This T cell receptor beta chain was identified in a study of memory CD4+ T cells and cytomegalovirus serostatus. Study results and caveats: CD4+ memory repertoires contained about 40% of the roughly 160 reported CMV TCRbeta sequences. CMV serostatus prediction reached median AUC about 0.96, or 0.93 with US-trained model. Suggested: most of the CMV-linked TCR signature lies in CD4+ memory cells.

Turning to this clone: The antigen is undetermined.

CDR1 and CDR2 (germline): LGHNA, YNFKEQ. CDR3 length equals 16 residues. V gave up 2 bases and J gave up 7 bases; unmatched junction bases: 10. The sort gate was single viable CD3+CD4+CD8-CD45RO+ cells for memory CD4+ T cells. Total CD4+ T cells were enriched by CD4 positive selection. Data came from immunoSEQ multiplex PCR; TCRdb stores just in-frame clones and leaves some out. The table has 50,000 to 65,000 clones, about 68% seen once. Sequencing was carried out using memory CD4+ T cells from blood. This sequence was found in an adult in good health and CMV-seropositive. The rearrangement uses TRBV4-2 and TRBJ2-1; 8 nucleotides align to TRBD2. The CDR3 DNA reads as TGTGCCAGCAGCCAAAGGGAAGCGGGAGCAGGAAATGAGCAGTTCTTC. This codes for CASSQREAGAGNEQFF.